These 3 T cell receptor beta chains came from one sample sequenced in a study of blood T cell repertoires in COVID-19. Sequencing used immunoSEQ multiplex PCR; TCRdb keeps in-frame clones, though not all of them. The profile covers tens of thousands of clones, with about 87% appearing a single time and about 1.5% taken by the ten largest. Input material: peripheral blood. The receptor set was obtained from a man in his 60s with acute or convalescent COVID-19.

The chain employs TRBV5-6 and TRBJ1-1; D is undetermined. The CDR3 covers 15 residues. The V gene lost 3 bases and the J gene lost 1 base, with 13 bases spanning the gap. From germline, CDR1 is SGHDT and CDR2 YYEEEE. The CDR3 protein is CASSSLQLPNTEAFF. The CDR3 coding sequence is TGTGCCAGCAGCTCGTTACAGCTACCGAACACTGAAGCTTTCTTT.

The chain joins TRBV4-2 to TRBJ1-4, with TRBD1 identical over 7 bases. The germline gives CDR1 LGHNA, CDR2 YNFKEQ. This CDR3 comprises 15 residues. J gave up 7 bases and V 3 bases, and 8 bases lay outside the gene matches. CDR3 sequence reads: CASSHGDSRGEKLFF. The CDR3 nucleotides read TGTGCCAGCAGCCACGGGGACAGTAGAGGTGAAAAACTGTTTTTT.

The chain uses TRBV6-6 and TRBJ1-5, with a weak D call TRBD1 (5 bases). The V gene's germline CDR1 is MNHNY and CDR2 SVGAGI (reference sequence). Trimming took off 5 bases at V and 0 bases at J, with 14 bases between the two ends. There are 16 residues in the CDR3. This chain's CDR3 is CASSLPLDISNQPQHF. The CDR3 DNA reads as TGTGCCAGCAGTCTCCCCTTGGACATTAGCAATCAGCCCCAGCATTTT.